The sequence of this T cell receptor beta chain was determined in a study of blood T cell repertoires in COVID-19. V gave up 4 bases and J gave up 10 bases, with 19 bases separating them. The germline V gene encodes CDR1 SGHDN and CDR2 FVKESK. The CDR3 contains 14 residues. Assay: immunoSEQ multiplex PCR; the TCRdb copy retains only in-frame clones and omits some. This table holds tens of thousands of clones, just over 85% found once. This chain connects TRBV14 to TRBJ1-2; D not certain. The TCR originated in a man aged 50 or older with active COVID-19. Sequenced sample: peripheral blood. The CDR3 nucleotides read TGTGCCAGCAGCCCTGATGCCTCGGAGGGTCCCTACACCTTC. Translation: CASSPDASEGPYTF. Complete variable domain (other parts from reference TRBV14 and TRBJ1-2): EAGVTQFPSHSVIEKGQTVTLRCDPISGHDNLYWYRRVMGKEIKFLLHFVKESKQDESGMPNNRFLAERTGGTYSTLKVQPAELEDSGVYFCASSPDASEGPYTFGSGTRLTVV.